This T cell receptor beta chain was captured by sequencing in a study of control samples from healthy donors and cancer patients (TCRdb year 2020). CDR1 and CDR2 are read off the germline V gene (reference sequence) as SGHKS and YYEKEE. The CDR3, cysteine through phenylalanine, is 15 amino acids long. The only DNA kept is the CDR3, 45 bases in frame from the first base. Trimming removed 3 bases from V and 9 bases from J, leaving 21 bases between the germline ends. The table lists this clone with a few counts. Its antigen target is currently unknown. No clone much larger than this one lies a single base away; base qualities are absent. Library preparation was by the immunoSEQ multiplex PCR assay. Not all clones reach the TCRdb copy of this immuneACCESS table, which keeps in-frame sequences only. Checked studies attribute under half of the gap to unresolved V genes and leave the rest unexplained. This sample lists tens of thousands of clones; over 75% were detected once. About 12% of the sample comes from the top ten.

The receptor was isolated from a woman aged 55-69 years with lung cancer. Source material: PBMCs. The V and J genes are TRBV5-5 and TRBJ1-2, and TRBD1 may be the D gene, going by 6 matching bases. The DNA sequence is as follows: TGTGCCAGCAGCTGGATCATACAGGGAGGAATGCGCTACACCTTC. It codes for CASSWIIQGGMRYTF.